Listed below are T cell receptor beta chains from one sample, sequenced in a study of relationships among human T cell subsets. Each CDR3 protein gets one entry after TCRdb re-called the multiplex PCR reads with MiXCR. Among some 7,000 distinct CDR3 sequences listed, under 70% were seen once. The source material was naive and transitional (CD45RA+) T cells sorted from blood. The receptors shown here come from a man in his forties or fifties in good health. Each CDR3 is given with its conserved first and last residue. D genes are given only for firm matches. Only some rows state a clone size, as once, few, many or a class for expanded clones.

CDR3 DNA: TGTGCCAGTAGCGGACTAGCGGGAGGTAACGAGTTCTTC
CDR3 protein: CASSGLAGGNEFF
clone size: -
J gene: TRBJ2-1
D gene: TRBD2
CDR3 length: 13
V gene: TRBV19

CDR3 DNA: TGTGCCAGCAGCTCCCTAGACAGGAGCTGGTACCTTAATGAAAAACTGTTTTTT
CDR3 protein: CASSSLDRSWYLNEKLFF
clone size: few
J gene: TRBJ1-4
D gene: -
CDR3 length: 18
V gene: TRBV7-8

CDR3 DNA: TGTGCCAGCAGCCGGGACAGGGCTACGCAGTATTTT
CDR3 protein: CASSRDRATQYF
clone size: -
J gene: TRBJ2-3
D gene: TRBD1
CDR3 length: 12
V gene: TRBV12-3/TRBV12-4

CDR3 DNA: TGTGCCAGCAGTTTAGGGGGCCGAGGCGAGCAGTACTTC
CDR3 protein: CASSLGGRGEQYF
clone size: -
J gene: TRBJ2-7
D gene: -
CDR3 length: 13
V gene: TRBV28

CDR3 DNA: TGTGCCAGCAGCTTGGCCTCGGCCACAGATACGCAGTATTTT
CDR3 protein: CASSLASATDTQYF
clone size: -
J gene: TRBJ2-3
D gene: -
CDR3 length: 14
V gene: TRBV5-5

CDR3 DNA: TGTGCCAGCAGCTTAGGAGGGACAGGACTCACTGAAGCTTTCTTT
CDR3 protein: CASSLGGTGLTEAFF
clone size: -
J gene: TRBJ1-1
D gene: TRBD1
CDR3 length: 15
V gene: TRBV11-2

CDR3 DNA: TGTGCCAGCAGCCCCCTTGGAGGCGAGCAGTACTTC
CDR3 protein: CASSPLGGEQYF
clone size: -
J gene: TRBJ2-7
D gene: -
CDR3 length: 12
V gene: TRBV11-1

CDR3 DNA: TGCAGTGCTAGAGACAGCGAGCGGGGGTTCAATGAGCAGTTCTTC
CDR3 protein: CSARDSERGFNEQFF
clone size: -
J gene: TRBJ2-1
D gene: TRBD2
CDR3 length: 15
V gene: TRBV20-1

CDR3 DNA: TGTGCCAGCAGCTTTCTAGCGGGGGGGCCCAACAATGAGCAGTTCTTC
CDR3 protein: CASSFLAGGPNNEQFF
clone size: -
J gene: TRBJ2-1
D gene: TRBD2
CDR3 length: 16
V gene: TRBV7-8

CDR3 DNA: TGTGCCAGCAGTTACCAATTCACAGATACGCAGTATTTT
CDR3 protein: CASSYQFTDTQYF
clone size: -
J gene: TRBJ2-3
D gene: -
CDR3 length: 13
V gene: TRBV6-6

CDR3 DNA: TGTGCCAGCAGTTTTCTGGGGGCAACCTACAATGAGCAGTTCTTC
CDR3 protein: CASSFLGATYNEQFF
clone size: -
J gene: TRBJ2-1
D gene: -
CDR3 length: 15
V gene: TRBV28

CDR3 DNA: TGCGCCAGCAGCCCGGACAGCGCCGAGACCCAGTACTTC
CDR3 protein: CASSPDSAETQYF
clone size: -
J gene: TRBJ2-5
D gene: -
CDR3 length: 13
V gene: TRBV5-1

CDR3 DNA: TGTGCCAGCAGTTTCGTACTAGCGGGGATTGACGAGCAGTACTTC
CDR3 protein: CASSFVLAGIDEQYF
clone size: once
J gene: TRBJ2-7
D gene: TRBD2
CDR3 length: 15
V gene: TRBV28

CDR3 DNA: TGTGCCAGCAGCTGGGGACTCCGGGACAGCGCAGATACGCAGTATTTT
CDR3 protein: CASSWGLRDSADTQYF
clone size: -
J gene: TRBJ2-3
D gene: -
CDR3 length: 16
V gene: TRBV11-2

CDR3 DNA: TGCAGTGCTAGAGATCGGCAGCACTACAATGAGCAGTTCTTC
CDR3 protein: CSARDRQHYNEQFF
clone size: few
J gene: TRBJ2-1
D gene: -
CDR3 length: 14
V gene: TRBV20-1

CDR3 DNA: TGTGCCAGCAGCTTAAGGCGGAGCTCCTACGAGCAGTACTTC
CDR3 protein: CASSLRRSSYEQYF
clone size: -
J gene: TRBJ2-7
D gene: -
CDR3 length: 14
V gene: TRBV11-2

CDR3 DNA: TGTGCCAGCAGCGCCCGGGACGGAAGCTCCTACGAGCAGTACTTC
CDR3 protein: CASSARDGSSYEQYF
clone size: few
J gene: TRBJ2-7
D gene: -
CDR3 length: 15
V gene: TRBV11-2

CDR3 DNA: TGTGCCAGCAGTTTAGGGGTTGGGGCCAACGTCCTGACTTTC
CDR3 protein: CASSLGVGANVLTF
clone size: -
J gene: TRBJ2-6
D gene: -
CDR3 length: 14
V gene: TRBV12-3/TRBV12-4

CDR3 DNA: TGTGCCAGCAGTTTCAACCAGGAGGGGACTGAAGCTTTCTTT
CDR3 protein: CASSFNQEGTEAFF
clone size: -
J gene: TRBJ1-1
D gene: -
CDR3 length: 14
V gene: TRBV28

CDR3 DNA: TGTGCCAGCAGCTTAAACGAGGGTCTCGGGGAGACCCAGTACTTC
CDR3 protein: CASSLNEGLGETQYF
clone size: few
J gene: TRBJ2-5
D gene: -
CDR3 length: 15
V gene: TRBV7-6

CDR3 DNA: TGTGCCAGCTCACCTAGGGCTAGCGGGACCTACAATGAGCAGTTCTTC
CDR3 protein: CASSPRASGTYNEQFF
clone size: -
J gene: TRBJ2-1
D gene: TRBD2
CDR3 length: 16
V gene: TRBV18

CDR3 DNA: TGTGCCAGCAGTTTTAACGGAGTTATGTATGAGCAGTTCTTC
CDR3 protein: CASSFNGVMYEQFF
clone size: once
J gene: TRBJ2-1
D gene: -
CDR3 length: 14
V gene: TRBV28

CDR3 DNA: TGTGCCAGCAGTGGCCAATCGAGGCAGTATGGCTACACCTTC
CDR3 protein: CASSGQSRQYGYTF
clone size: -
J gene: TRBJ1-2
D gene: -
CDR3 length: 14
V gene: TRBV25-1

CDR3 DNA: TGTGCCAGCAGCTCCACCGTAGCGGGGGGTGTTAATGAGCAGTTCTTC
CDR3 protein: CASSSTVAGGVNEQFF
clone size: once
J gene: TRBJ2-1
D gene: -
CDR3 length: 16
V gene: TRBV12-1

CDR3 DNA: TGTGCCAGCAACACAGGGATTAATTCACCCCTCCACTTT
CDR3 protein: CASNTGINSPLHF
clone size: once
J gene: TRBJ1-6
D gene: -
CDR3 length: 13
V gene: TRBV12-3/TRBV12-4

CDR3 DNA: TGTGCCAGCAGCCCAAACCGGGCCAACAATGAGCAGTTCTTC
CDR3 protein: CASSPNRANNEQFF
clone size: medium-sized
J gene: TRBJ2-1
D gene: -
CDR3 length: 14
V gene: TRBV7-8

CDR3 DNA: TGTGCCTGGAGTGTAGTTGAGCAGTTCTTC
CDR3 protein: CAWSVVEQFF
clone size: -
J gene: TRBJ2-1
D gene: -
CDR3 length: 10
V gene: TRBV30

CDR3 DNA: TGTGCCAGCAGCTTCGGGACTAGCAACGCAGATACGCAGTATTTT
CDR3 protein: CASSFGTSNADTQYF
clone size: -
J gene: TRBJ2-3
D gene: TRBD2
CDR3 length: 15
V gene: TRBV11-2